This TCR beta chain stems from a study of blood T cell repertoires in COVID-19. Study-wide context: Sample material is recorded as cDNA or gDNA derived from T cells, B-cell-depleted T cells, or PBMCs.

V shed 5 bases and J shed 7 bases, with 9 bases lying between them. The CDR3 is made up of 11 amino acids. CDR1 is SEHNR, CDR2 FQNEAQ, per germline (reference sequence). This table comes from immunoSEQ multiplex PCR, and its TCRdb copy is limited to in-frame clones, with some not included. Of about 120,000 clones listed, about 90% are singletons. This TCR derives from a woman in her sixties or seventies with acute or convalescent COVID-19. The V and J genes are TRBV7-9 and TRBJ2-7; D is uncertain. The sequenced sample consisted of peripheral blood. CDR3 in amino acids: CASSPEVEQYF. The CDR3 region has the DNA TGTGCCAGCAGCCCAGAGGTTGAGCAGTACTTC. Variable domain in full (rest from reference TRBV7-9 and TRBJ2-7): DTGVSQNPRHKITKRGQNVTFRCDPISEHNRLYWYRQTLGQGPEFLTYFQNEAQLEKSRLLSDRFSAERPKGSFSTLEIQRTEQGDSAMYLCASSPEVEQYFGPGTRLTVT.